This T cell receptor beta chain came from a study of blood T cell repertoires in COVID-19. As for the study in general: Specimens from acute and convalescent COVID-19 originated in the United States, Italy and Spain. T cells, B-cell-depleted T cells, or PBMCs provided the cDNA or gDNA that served as material.

V was pared by 1 base and J by 5 bases, with 3 bases of the junction left unmatched. Germline values: CDR1 KGHSH, CDR2 LQKENI. The length of the CDR3 is 15 residues. Sequencing used immunoSEQ multiplex PCR; TCRdb keeps in-frame clones, though not all of them. The table has about 73,000 clones, approximately 71% seen once. The TCR originated in a man in his sixties or seventies with COVID-19, enrolled during active disease. Sequences were obtained from peripheral blood. This chain uses TRBV18 with TRBJ2-2; 8 bases agree with TRBD2. The CDR3 here is CASSPLSSGTGELFF. The DNA for the CDR3 is TGTGCCAGCTCACCACTTTCTAGCGGGACCGGGGAGCTGTTTTTT.